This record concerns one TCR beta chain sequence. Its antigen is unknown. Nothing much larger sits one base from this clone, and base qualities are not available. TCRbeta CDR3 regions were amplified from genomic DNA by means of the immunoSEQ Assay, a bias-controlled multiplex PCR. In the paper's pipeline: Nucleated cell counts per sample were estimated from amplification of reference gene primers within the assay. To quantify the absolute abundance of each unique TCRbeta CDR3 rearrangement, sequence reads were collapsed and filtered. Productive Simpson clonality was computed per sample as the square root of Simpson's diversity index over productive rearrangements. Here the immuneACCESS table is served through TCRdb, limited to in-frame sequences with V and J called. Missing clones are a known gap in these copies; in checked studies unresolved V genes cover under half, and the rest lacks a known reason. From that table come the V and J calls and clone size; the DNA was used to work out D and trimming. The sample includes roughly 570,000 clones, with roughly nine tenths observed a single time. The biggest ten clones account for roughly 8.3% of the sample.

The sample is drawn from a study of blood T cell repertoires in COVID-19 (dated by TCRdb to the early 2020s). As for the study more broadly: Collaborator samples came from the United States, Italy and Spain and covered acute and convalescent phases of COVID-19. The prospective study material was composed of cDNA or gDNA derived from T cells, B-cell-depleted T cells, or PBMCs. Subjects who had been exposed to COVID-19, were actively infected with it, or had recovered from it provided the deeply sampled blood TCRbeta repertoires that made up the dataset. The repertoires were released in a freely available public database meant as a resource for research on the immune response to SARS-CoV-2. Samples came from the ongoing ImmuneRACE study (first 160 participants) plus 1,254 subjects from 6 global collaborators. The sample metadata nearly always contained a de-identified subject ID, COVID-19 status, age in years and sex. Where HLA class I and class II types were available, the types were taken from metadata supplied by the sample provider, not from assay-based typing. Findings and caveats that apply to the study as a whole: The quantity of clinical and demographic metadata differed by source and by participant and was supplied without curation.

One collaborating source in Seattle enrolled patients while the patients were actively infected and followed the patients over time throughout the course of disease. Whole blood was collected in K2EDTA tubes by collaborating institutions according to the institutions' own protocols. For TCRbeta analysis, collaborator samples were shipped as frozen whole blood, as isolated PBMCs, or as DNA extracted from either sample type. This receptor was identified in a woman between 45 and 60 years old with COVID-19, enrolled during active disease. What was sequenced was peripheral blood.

The CDR3 region: CASEGEAYEQYF. Here is the DNA: TGTGCCAGTGAAGGGGAAGCCTACGAGCAGTACTTC. The V and J genes are TRBV19 and TRBJ2-7; perhaps TRBD1 is the D gene, with 5 bases matching. The cysteine opens and the phenylalanine closes a CDR3 of 12 amino acids. Of all the DNA, just the CDR3 is kept, 36 bases in frame from base 1. The CDR1 and CDR2 encoded by the germline V gene (reference sequence) are LNHDA and SQIVND. Cut back by 8 bases and 2 bases, the V and J ends lie 10 bases apart.